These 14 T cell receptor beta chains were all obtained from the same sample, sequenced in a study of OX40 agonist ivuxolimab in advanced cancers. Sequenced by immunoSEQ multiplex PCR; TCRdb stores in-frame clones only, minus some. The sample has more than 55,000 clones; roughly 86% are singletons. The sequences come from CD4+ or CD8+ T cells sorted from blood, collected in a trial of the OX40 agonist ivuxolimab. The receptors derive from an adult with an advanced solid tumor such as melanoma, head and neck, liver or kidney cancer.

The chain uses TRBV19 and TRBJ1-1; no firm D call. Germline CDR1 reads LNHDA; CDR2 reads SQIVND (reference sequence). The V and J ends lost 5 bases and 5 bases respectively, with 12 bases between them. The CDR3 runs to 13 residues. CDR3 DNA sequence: TGTGCCAGTAGTCTGGTGTATGAAACTGAAGCTTTCTTT. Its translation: CASSLVYETEAFF.

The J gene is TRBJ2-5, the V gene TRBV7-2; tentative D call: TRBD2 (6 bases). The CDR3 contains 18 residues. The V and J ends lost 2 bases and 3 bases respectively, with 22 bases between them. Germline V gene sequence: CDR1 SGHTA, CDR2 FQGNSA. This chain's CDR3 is CASSLSAGPDPPKETQYF. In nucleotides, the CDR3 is TGTGCCAGCAGCTTATCGGCGGGGCCCGACCCTCCGAAAGAGACCCAGTACTTC.

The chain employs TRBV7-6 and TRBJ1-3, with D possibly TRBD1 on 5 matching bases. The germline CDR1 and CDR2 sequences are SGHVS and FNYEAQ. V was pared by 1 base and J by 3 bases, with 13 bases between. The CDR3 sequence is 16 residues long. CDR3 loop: CASSLGTGVYGNTIYF. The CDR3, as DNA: TGTGCCAGCAGCTTAGGCACAGGCGTCTATGGAAACACCATATATTTT.

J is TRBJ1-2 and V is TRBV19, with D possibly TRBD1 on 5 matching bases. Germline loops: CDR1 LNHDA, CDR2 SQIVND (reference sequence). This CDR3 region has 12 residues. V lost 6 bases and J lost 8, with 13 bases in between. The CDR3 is CASRDEGNGYTF. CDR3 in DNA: TGTGCCAGTAGAGACGAGGGGAACGGCTACACCTTC.

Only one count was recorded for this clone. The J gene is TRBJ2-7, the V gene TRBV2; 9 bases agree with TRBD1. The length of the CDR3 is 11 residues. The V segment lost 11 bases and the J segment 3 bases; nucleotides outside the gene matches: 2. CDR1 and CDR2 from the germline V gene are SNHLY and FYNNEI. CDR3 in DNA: TGTGCCGGGGGACAGGGCTACGAGCAGTACGTC. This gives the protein CAGGQGYEQYV.

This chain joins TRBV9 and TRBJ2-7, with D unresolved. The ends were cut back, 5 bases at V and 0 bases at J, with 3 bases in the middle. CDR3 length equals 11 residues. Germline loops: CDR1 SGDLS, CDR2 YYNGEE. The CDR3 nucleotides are TGTGCCAGCAGACCCTCCTACGAGCAGTACGTC. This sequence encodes CASRPSYEQYV.

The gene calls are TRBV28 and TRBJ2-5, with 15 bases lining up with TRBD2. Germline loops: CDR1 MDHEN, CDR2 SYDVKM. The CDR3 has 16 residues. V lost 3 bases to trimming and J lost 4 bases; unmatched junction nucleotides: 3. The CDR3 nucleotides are TGTGCCAGCAGTTTTGGACTAGCGGGGGGGTTAGAGACCCAGTACTTC. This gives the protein CASSFGLAGGLETQYF.

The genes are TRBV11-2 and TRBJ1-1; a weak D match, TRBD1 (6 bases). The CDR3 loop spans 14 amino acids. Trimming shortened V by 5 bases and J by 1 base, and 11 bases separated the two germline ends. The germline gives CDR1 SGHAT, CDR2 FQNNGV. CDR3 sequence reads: CASSPLGQNTEAFF. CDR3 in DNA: TGTGCCAGCAGCCCTTTGGGACAGAACACTGAAGCTTTCTTT.

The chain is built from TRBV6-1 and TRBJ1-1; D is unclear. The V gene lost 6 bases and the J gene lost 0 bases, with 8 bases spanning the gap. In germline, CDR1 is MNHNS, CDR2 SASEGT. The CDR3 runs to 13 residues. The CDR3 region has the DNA TGTGCCAGCAGCCCCAAGATGAACACTGAAGCTTTCTTT. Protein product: CASSPKMNTEAFF.

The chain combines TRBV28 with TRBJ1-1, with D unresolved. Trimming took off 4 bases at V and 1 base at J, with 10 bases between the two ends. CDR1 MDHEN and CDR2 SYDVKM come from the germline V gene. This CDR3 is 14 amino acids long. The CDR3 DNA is TGTGCCAGCAGTTCATGGACGGAGAACACTGAAGCTTTCTTT. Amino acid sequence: CASSSWTENTEAFF.

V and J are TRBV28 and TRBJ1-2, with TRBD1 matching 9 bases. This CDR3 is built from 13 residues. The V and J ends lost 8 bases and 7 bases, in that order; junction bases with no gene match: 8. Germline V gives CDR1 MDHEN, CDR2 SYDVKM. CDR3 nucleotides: TGTGCCAGCTCTGCGGGACAGGGTGGTGGCTACACCTTC. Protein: CASSAGQGGGYTF.

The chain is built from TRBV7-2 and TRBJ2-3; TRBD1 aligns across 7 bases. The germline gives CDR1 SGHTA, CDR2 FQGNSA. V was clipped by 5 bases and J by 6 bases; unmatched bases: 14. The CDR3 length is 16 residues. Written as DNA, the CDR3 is TGTGCCAGCAGCCCTCGGACAGGTCCCTTAAGGGATACGCAGTATTTT. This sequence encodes CASSPRTGPLRDTQYF.

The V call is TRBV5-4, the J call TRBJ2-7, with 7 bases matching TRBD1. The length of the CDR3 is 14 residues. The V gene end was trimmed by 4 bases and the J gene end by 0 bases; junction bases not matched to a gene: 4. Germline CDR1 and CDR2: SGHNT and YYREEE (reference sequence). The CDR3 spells CASSLQGTSYEQYF. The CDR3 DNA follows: TGTGCCAGCAGCCTACAGGGGACCTCCTACGAGCAGTACTTC.

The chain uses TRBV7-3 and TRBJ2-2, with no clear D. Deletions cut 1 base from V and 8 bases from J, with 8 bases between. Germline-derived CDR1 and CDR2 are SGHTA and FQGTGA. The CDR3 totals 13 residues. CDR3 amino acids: CASSLIGAGELFF. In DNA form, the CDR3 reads TGTGCCAGCAGCTTAATCGGAGCTGGGGAGCTGTTTTTT.